This T cell receptor (beta chain) stems from a study of blood T cell repertoires in COVID-19. Original methodology: Estimation of nucleated cell counts relied on the amplification of reference gene primers. Libraries were prepared by immunoSEQ multiplex PCR; TCRdb keeps only in-frame clonotypes and omits some of them. From that table come the V and J calls and clone size; the DNA was used to work out D and trimming. The sample carries approximately 300,000 clones, 86% recorded once. Participants came from roughly 23 US areas, aged about 18 to 100 years. Cohorts were assigned according to the clinical history that participants reported. Recovered Cohort 3 donors showed two negative PCRs, clearance, or symptom resolution. Trimming at V came to 5 bases and at J to 2 bases, leaving 9 bases not matched to a gene. Germline-derived CDR1 and CDR2 are MNHEY and SMNVEV (reference sequence). CDR3 length equals 16 residues.

The chain joins TRBV27 to TRBJ2-7; TRBD2 matches at 10 bases. The sequencing sample was made of PBMCs or T cells enriched from blood (not recorded which). The TCR originated in a woman younger than 35 who had recovered from COVID-19. The CDR3 is CASSPPVAGGAYEQYF. The DNA for the CDR3 is TGTGCCAGCAGTCCCCCCGTAGCGGGAGGAGCCTACGAGCAGTACTTC.